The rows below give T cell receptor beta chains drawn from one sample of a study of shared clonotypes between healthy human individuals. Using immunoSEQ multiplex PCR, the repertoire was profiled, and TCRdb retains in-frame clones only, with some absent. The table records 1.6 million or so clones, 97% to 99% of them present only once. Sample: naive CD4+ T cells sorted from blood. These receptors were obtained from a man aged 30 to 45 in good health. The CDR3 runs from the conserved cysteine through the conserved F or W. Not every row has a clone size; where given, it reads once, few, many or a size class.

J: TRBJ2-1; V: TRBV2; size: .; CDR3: CASSVNSVNEQFF
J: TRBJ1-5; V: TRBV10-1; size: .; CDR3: CASSERVNQPQHF
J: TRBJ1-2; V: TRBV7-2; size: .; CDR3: CASSLATTIQGKGYGYTF
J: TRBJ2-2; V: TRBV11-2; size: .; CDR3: CASSLVENTGELFF
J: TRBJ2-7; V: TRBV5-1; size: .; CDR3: CASNSPGTGSHEQYF
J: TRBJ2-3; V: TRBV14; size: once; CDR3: CASSQRPSGRFTDTQYF
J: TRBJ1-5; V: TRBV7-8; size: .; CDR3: CASSRGQQNQPQHF
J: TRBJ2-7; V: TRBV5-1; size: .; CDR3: CASSLEGGGPYEQYF
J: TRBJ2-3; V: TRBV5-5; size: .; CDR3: CASSLVLGPTQYF
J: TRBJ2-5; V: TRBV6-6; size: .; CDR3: CASSRGGTQYF
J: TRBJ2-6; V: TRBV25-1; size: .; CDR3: CASSGASGANVLTF
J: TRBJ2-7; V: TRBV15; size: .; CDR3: CATSRGRDSSYEQYF
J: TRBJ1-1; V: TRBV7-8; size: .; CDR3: CASSTGSRMNTEAFF
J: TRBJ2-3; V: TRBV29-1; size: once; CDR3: CSVEGSGTDTQYF
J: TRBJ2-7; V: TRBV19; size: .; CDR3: CASTYSIGPYEKQYF
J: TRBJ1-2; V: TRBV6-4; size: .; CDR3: CASSERGLGYGYTF
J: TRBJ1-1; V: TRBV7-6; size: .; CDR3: CASSNPYRNTEAFF
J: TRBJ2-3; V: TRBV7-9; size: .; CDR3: CASSSGTHTDTQYF
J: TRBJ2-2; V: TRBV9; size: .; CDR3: CASSVDPGMNTGELFF
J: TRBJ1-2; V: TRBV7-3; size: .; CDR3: CASSPRAAGAGSYGYTF
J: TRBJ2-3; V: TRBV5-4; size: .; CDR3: CASSLTSGSTDTQYF
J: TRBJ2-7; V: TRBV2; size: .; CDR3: CASSEGRVPGF
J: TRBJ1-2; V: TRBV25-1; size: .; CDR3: CASSGDRGDYDYTF
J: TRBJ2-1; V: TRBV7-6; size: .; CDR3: CASSLVGLAGGLEQFF
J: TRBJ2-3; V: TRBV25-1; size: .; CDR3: CASSVAGGSGTDTQYF
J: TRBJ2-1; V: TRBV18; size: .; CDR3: CASSPRIERSSGSYNEQFF
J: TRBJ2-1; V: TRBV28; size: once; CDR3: CASSLVLARYNEQFF
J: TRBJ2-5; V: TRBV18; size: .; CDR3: CASSPQRELGETQYF
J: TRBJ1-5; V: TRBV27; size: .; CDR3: CASSFLADSNQPQHF
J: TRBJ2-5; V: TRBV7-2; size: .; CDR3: CASSLTLNGQETQYF
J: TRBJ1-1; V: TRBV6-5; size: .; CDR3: CASSYRQGGGTEAFF
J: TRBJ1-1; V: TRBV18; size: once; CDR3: CASSVGPGDTEAFF
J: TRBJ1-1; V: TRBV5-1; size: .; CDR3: CASSVKVQGTEAFF
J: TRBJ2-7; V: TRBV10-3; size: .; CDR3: CAISDSTSSYEQYF
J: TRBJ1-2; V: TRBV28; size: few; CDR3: CASSLNYGYTF
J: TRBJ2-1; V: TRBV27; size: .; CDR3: CASSLRWSGRGNEQFF
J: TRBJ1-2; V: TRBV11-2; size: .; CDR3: CASSLGTGLRYTF
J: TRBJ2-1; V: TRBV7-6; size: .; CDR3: CASSLEGNPYNEQFF
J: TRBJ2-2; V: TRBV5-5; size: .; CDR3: CASSRQARNTGELFF
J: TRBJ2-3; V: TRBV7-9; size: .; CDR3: CASSSRPTGPSSTDTQYF
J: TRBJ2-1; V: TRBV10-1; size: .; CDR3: CASSESTRQPLFGNEQFF
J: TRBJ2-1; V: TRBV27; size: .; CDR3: CASSQNSLNEQFF
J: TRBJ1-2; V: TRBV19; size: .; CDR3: CASSIPGRINYGYTF
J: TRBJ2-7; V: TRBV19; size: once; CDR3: CASTKVAGMTYEQYF
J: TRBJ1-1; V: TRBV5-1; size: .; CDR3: CASSLDQGLDTEAFF
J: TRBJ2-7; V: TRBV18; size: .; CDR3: CASSPTPSMDEQYF
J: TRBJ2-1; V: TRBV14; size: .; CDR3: CASSQELAAYNEQFF
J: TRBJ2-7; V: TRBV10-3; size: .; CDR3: CASQGERAGEQYF
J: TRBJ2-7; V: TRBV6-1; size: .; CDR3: CASSVLGLAEHEQYF
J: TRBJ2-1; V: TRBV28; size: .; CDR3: CASSRTGKKYNEQFF
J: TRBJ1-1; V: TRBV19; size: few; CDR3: CASNPGDAHTEAFF
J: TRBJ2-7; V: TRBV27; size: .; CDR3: CASTNLRDSIYEQYF